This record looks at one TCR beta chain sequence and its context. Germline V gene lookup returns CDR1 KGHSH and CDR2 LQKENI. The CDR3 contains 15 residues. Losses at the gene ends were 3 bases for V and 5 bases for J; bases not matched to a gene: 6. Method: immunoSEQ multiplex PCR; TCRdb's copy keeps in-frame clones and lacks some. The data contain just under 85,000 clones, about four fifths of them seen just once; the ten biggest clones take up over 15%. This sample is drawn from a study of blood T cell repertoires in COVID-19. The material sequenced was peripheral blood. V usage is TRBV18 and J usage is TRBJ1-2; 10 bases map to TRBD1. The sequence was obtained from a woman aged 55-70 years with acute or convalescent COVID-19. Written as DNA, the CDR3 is TGTGCCAGCTCACCGGGACAGGGGATAGGTTATGGCTACACCTTC. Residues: CASSPGQGIGYGYTF. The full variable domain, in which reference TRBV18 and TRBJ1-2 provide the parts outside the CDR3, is NAGVMQNPRHLVRRRGQEARLRCSPMKGHSHVYWYRQLPEEGLKFMVYLQKENIIDESGMPKERFSAEFPKEGPSILRIQQVVRGDSAAYFCASSPGQGIGYGYTFGSGTRLTVV.